These 17 T cell receptor beta chains originate from one sample sequenced in a study of blood T cell repertoires in COVID-19. The assay was immunoSEQ multiplex PCR, and TCRdb's table has in-frame clones only and misses some. This sample has about 210,000 clones, with just over 90% found just once. The sample comprised peripheral blood. All receptors derive from a young man with acute or convalescent COVID-19.

A single count supports this clone. The chain joins TRBV28 to TRBJ1-1; 8 nucleotides agree with TRBD1. Per germline, CDR1 MDHEN and CDR2 SYDVKM. With 2 bases clipped from V and 9 bases from J, the junction kept 2 bases outside the gene matches. This CDR3 region has 12 residues. Written as DNA, the CDR3 is TGTGCCAGCAGTTTAGGACAGGGCAAAGCTTTCTTT. Protein sequence: CASSLGQGKAFF.

The chain couples TRBV7-2 to TRBJ2-1; TRBD2 might be the D (6 bases). CDR1 SGHTA and CDR2 FQGNSA come from the germline V gene. The CDR3 is 12 residues long. V was pared by 2 bases and J by 7 bases, with 6 bases between. In nucleotides, the CDR3 is TGTGCCAGCAGCTTACGGGGGAATGAGCAGTTCTTC. Translated: CASSLRGNEQFF.

The gene calls are TRBV5-6 and TRBJ1-2; D is possibly TRBD1 (5 bases). The CDR3 sequence is 14 residues long. Per germline, CDR1 SGHDT and CDR2 YYEEEE. The ends were cut back, 3 bases at V and 7 bases at J, with 16 bases in the middle. CDR3 DNA: TGTGCCAGCAGCTGGCTGACGGGGGGAGGTGGCTACACCTTC. Amino acid sequence: CASSWLTGGGGYTF.

This chain joins TRBV7-9 and TRBJ2-7, with 9 bases matching TRBD2. This CDR3 region has 16 residues. V lost 1 base to trimming and J lost 2 bases; unmatched junction nucleotides: 6. Germline V lookup: CDR1 SEHNR, CDR2 FQNEAQ (reference sequence). The CDR3: CASSLDGRGGPYEQYF. CDR3 in DNA: TGTGCCAGCAGCTTAGATGGGCGGGGGGGCCCCTACGAGCAGTACTTC. Supplemented by reference TRBV7-9 and TRBJ2-7, the full variable domain reads DTGVSQNPRHKITKRGQNVTFRCDPISEHNRLYWYRQTLGQGPEFLTYFQNEAQLEKSRLLSDRFSAERPKGSFSTLEIQRTEQGDSAMYLCASSLDGRGGPYEQYFGPGTRLTVT.

The V call is TRBV5-6, the J call TRBJ2-7; D is perhaps TRBD2 (6 bases). Looked up from germline, CDR1 is SGHDT and CDR2 is YYEEEE. V shed 7 bases and J shed 2 bases, with 28 bases lying between them. There are 18 residues in the CDR3. The CDR3 loop reads CASQGGLVGSGLTYEQYF. DNA for the CDR3: TGTGCCAGCCAGGGAGGCCTAGTAGGGTCAGGGTTAACCTACGAGCAGTACTTC. The complete variable domain, with remaining parts taken from reference TRBV5-6 and TRBJ2-7, reads DAGVTQSPTHLIKTRGQQVTLRCSPKSGHDTVSWYQQALGQGPQFIFQYYEEEERQRGNFPDRFSGHQFPNYSSELNVNALLLGDSALYLCASQGGLVGSGLTYEQYFGPGTRLTVT.

There are a few counts of this clone. The chain uses TRBV20-1 and TRBJ2-2; 7 nucleotides match TRBD2. Looked up from germline, CDR1 is DFQATT and CDR2 is SNEGSKA (reference sequence). The CDR3 consists of 14 residues. J was trimmed by 0 bases and V by 5 bases; bases with no gene match: 3. This CDR3 is CSARGLANTGELFF. In DNA, the CDR3 is TGCAGTGCTCGTGGACTAGCGAACACCGGGGAGCTGTTTTTT.

J is TRBJ2-2 and V is TRBV9, with D possibly matching TRBD2 (5 bases). Trimming pared 3 bases from V and 4 bases from J, leaving 10 bases between. Germline CDR1 reads SGDLS; CDR2 reads YYNGEE. The length of the CDR3 is 14 residues. CDR3 bases: TGTGCCAGCAGCGACGAGCGGCCCACCGGGGAGCTGTTTTTT. Translating gives CASSDERPTGELFF.

CDR3 sequence: CASSLPGTSGGDDEQFF. The CDR3 DNA is TGCGCCAGCAGCTTACCCGGGACTAGCGGGGGTGACGATGAGCAGTTCTTC. V and J are TRBV5-1 and TRBJ2-1; 14 positions agree with TRBD2. V shed 2 bases, J shed 8 bases, and the junction held 9 bases outside the gene matches. The V gene's germline CDR1 is SGHRS and CDR2 YFSETQ. The CDR3 totals 17 residues.

The rearrangement joins TRBV6-5 to TRBJ2-7; 7 bases align to TRBD1. Germline V gene sequence: CDR1 MNHEY, CDR2 SVGAGI. The V segment lost 7 bases and the J segment 0 bases; nucleotides outside the gene matches: 3. This CDR3 is built from 13 residues. The chain's CDR3 is CASIDRASYEQYF. CDR3 nucleotide sequence: TGTGCCAGCATAGACAGGGCCTCCTACGAGCAGTACTTC.

The chain recombines TRBV7-9 with TRBJ2-7, with D maybe TRBD2 (6 bases). The CDR3 sequence is 14 residues long. The V and J ends lost 0 bases and 5 bases respectively, with 11 bases between them. From germline, CDR1 is SEHNR and CDR2 FQNEAQ (reference sequence). The CDR3, as DNA: TGTGCCAGCAGCTTAGCTTTCCGGGAGAACGAGCAGTACTTC. This translates into CASSLAFRENEQYF.

The chain has TRBV4-2 and TRBJ2-7; D call uncertain. Trimming cost V 7 bases and J 5 bases, with 12 bases left between them. Germline values: CDR1 LGHNA, CDR2 YNFKEQ. The CDR3 is 12 amino acids. The CDR3 coding sequence is TGTGCCAGCACCCCCCTAGTGGACGAGCAGTACTTC. Its translation: CASTPLVDEQYF.

The chain uses TRBV7-9 and TRBJ2-7; perhaps TRBD2 as D (5 bases). This CDR3 contains 14 residues. Germline CDR1 reads SEHNR; CDR2 reads FQNEAQ (reference sequence). With 7 bases removed from V and 1 base from J, the gap between germline ends came to 14 bases. CDR3 DNA sequence: TGTGCCAGCACCCGGACTCTTACGTCCTACGAGCAGTACTTC. Residues: CASTRTLTSYEQYF.

This chain connects TRBV5-8 to TRBJ2-7; TRBD1 might be the D (5 bases). The CDR3 is 14 residues long. The V end was cut by 3 bases, the J end by 0 bases, with 10 bases between. The V gene's germline CDR1 is SGHTS and CDR2 YDEGEE. The CDR3 spells CASSSQGYSYEQYF. As DNA, the CDR3 is TGTGCCAGCAGCTCGCAGGGATACTCCTACGAGCAGTACTTC. The entire variable domain, with the rest obtained from reference TRBV5-8 and TRBJ2-7, is as follows: EAGVTQSPTHLIKTRGQQATLRCSPISGHTSVYWYQQALGLGLQFLLWYDEGEERNRGNFPPRFSGRQFPNYSSELNVNALELEDSALYLCASSSQGYSYEQYFGPGTRLTVT.

V and J are TRBV6-5 and TRBJ2-7; the match to TRBD1 covers 7 bases. In germline, CDR1 is MNHEY, CDR2 SVGAGI. The length of the CDR3 is 14 residues. The V and J ends lost 11 bases and 4 bases, in that order; junction bases with no gene match: 14. The DNA for the CDR3 is TGTGCCGGCCCGACAGGGACATTTAGGTACGAGCAGTACTTC. Its protein product is CAGPTGTFRYEQYF.

The J gene is TRBJ1-5, the V gene TRBV5-8; TRBD1 is a possible D gene (6 bases). V was shortened by 1 base and J by 4 bases, with 15 bases between the two germline ends. The CDR3 is 16 residues long. Per germline, CDR1 SGHTS and CDR2 YDEGEE. The CDR3 region is CASSLWAGAMNQPQHF. DNA for the CDR3: TGTGCCAGCAGCTTGTGGGCAGGGGCGATGAATCAGCCCCAGCATTTT.

The chain carries TRBV20-1 and TRBJ1-2; no clear D gene. CDR1 is DFQATT and CDR2 is SNEGSKA in the germline V gene (reference sequence). This CDR3 has 11 amino acids. V was trimmed by 6 bases and J by 3 bases, leaving 8 bases between them. The chain's CDR3 is CSAQTDYGYTF. CDR3 in DNA: TGCAGTGCCCAAACAGACTATGGCTACACCTTC.

J is TRBJ2-1 and V is TRBV6-6; 10 bases map to TRBD2. J lost 8 bases, V lost 10 bases, and 11 bases had no gene match. CDR1 is MNHNY and CDR2 is SVGAGI in the germline V gene (reference sequence). The CDR3 has 14 amino acids. The CDR3 loop reads CATALSGGADEQFF. CDR3 DNA: TGTGCCACAGCTCTCAGCGGGGGGGCGGATGAGCAGTTCTTC.